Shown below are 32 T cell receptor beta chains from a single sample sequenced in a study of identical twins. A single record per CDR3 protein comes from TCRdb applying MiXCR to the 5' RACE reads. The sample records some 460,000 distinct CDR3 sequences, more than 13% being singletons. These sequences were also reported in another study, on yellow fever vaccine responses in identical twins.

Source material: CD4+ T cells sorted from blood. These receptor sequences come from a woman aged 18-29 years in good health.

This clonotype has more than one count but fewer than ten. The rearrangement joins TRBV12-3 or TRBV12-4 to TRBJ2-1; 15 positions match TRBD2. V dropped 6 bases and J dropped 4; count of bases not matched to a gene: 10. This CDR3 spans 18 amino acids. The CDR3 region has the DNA TGTGCCAGCAGCCGAACGGGACTAGCGGGAGGACATTACAATGAGCAGTTCTTC. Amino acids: CASSRTGLAGGHYNEQFF.

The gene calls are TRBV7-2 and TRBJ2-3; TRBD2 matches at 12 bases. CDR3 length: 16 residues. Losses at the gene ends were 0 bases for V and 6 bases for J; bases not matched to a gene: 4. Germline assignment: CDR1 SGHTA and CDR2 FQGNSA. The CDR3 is CASSLATSGRGDTQYF. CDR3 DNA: TGTGCCAGCAGCTTAGCGACTAGCGGGAGAGGGGATACGCAGTATTTT.

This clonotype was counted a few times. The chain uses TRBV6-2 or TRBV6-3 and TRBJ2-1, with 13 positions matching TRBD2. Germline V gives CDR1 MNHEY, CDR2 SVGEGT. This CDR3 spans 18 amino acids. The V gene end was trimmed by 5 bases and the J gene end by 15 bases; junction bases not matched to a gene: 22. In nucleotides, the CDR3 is TGTGCCAGCAGTGGGGCCCCTCAACAGGGACTAGCGGGGCCAGGTGTGTTCTTC. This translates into CASSGAPQQGLAGPGVFF.

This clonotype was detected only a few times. The CDR3 reads CASSFLTSGGNEQFF. The CDR3 DNA reads TGTGCCAGCAGCTTCCTGACTAGCGGGGGGAATGAGCAGTTCTTC. V is TRBV7-2 and J is TRBJ2-1, with 13 nucleotides matching TRBD2. J gave up 7 bases and V 3 bases, and 3 bases lay outside the gene matches. This CDR3 comprises 15 residues. CDR1 and CDR2 from the germline V gene are SGHTA and FQGNSA.

The CDR3 DNA reads TGCGCCAGCGGGGGACTAGCGGGGAATGAGCAGTTCTTC. Translated: CASGGLAGNEQFF. The chain carries TRBV4-1 and TRBJ2-1; 13 bases align to TRBD2. The germline V gene encodes CDR1 MGHRA and CDR2 YSYEKL. V was clipped by 8 bases and J by 7 bases; unmatched bases: 2. The CDR3 consists of 13 residues.

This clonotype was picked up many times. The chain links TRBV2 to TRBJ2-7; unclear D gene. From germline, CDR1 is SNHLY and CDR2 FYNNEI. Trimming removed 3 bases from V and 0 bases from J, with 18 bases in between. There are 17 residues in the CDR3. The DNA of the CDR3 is TGTGCCAGCAGTGAGGCGAAGACTCGTAGGAGCTCCTACGAGCAGTACTTC. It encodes CASSEAKTRRSSYEQYF.

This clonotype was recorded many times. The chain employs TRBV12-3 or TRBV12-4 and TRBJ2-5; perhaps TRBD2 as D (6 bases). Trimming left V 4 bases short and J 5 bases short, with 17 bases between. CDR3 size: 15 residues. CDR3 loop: CASSYMRGLLETQYF. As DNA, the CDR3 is TGTGCCAGCAGTTACATGAGAGGACTACTCGAGACCCAGTACTTC.

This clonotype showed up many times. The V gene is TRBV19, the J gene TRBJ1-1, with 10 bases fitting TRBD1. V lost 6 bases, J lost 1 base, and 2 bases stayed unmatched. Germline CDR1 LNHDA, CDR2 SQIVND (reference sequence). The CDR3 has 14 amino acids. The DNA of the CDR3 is TGTGCCAGTAGGAGGGACAGGGGGAACACTGAAGCTTTCTTT. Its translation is CASRRDRGNTEAFF.

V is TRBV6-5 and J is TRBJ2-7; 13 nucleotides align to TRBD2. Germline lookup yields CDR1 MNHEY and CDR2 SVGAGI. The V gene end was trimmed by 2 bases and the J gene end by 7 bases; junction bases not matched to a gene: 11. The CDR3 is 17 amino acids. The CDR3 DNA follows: TGTGCCAGCAGTTACACATTACTAGCGGGAGGGCCGGGTGAGCAGTACTTC. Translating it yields CASSYTLLAGGPGEQYF.

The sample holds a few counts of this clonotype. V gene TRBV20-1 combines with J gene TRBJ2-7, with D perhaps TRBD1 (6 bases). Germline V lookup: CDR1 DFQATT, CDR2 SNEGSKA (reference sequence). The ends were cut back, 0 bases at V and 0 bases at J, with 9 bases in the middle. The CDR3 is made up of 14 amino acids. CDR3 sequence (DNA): TGCAGTGCTAGAGATGACAGGAGCTCCTACGAGCAGTACTTC. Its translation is CSARDDRSSYEQYF.

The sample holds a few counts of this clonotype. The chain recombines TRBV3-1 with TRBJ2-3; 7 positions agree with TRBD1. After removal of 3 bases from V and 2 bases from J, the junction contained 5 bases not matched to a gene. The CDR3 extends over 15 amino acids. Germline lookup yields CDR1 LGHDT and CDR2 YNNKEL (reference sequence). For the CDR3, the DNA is TGTGCCAGCAGCCAGACCGGGACAGCCACAGATACGCAGTATTTT. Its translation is CASSQTGTATDTQYF.

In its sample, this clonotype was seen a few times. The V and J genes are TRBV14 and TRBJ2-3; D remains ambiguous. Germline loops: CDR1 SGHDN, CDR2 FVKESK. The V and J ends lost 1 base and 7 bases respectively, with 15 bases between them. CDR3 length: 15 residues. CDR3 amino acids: CASSQVPHEKNTQYF. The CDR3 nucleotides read TGTGCCAGCAGCCAAGTCCCTCATGAAAAAAATACGCAGTATTTT.

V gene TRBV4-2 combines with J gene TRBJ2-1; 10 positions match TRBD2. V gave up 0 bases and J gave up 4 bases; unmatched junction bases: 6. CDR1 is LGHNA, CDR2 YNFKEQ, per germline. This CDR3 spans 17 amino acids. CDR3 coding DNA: TGTGCCAGCAGCCAAGATTGGGGAGCGGGGGGGTACAATGAGCAGTTCTTC. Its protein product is CASSQDWGAGGYNEQFF.

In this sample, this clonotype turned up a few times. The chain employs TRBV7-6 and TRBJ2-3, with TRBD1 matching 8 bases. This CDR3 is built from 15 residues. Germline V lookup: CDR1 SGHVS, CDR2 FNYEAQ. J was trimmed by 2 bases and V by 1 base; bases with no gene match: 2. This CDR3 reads CASSLVQGATDTQYF. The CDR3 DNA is TGTGCCAGCAGCTTAGTTCAGGGGGCCACAGATACGCAGTATTTT.

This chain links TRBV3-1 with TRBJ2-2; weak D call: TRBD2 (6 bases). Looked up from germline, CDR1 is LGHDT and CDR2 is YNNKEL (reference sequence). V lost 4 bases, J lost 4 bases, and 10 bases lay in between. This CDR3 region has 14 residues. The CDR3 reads CASSPLGGTGELFF. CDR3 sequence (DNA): TGTGCCAGCAGCCCCCTGGGGGGCACCGGGGAGCTGTTTTTT.

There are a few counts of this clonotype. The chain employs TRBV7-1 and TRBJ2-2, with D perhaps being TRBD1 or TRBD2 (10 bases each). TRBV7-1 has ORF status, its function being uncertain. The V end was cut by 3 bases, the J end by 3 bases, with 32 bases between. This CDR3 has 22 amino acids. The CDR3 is CASSSGTGVRLAGAVDTGELFF. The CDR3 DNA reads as TGTGCCAGCAGCTCCGGGACAGGGGTTCGGCTAGCGGGAGCGGTGGACACCGGGGAGCTGTTTTTT.

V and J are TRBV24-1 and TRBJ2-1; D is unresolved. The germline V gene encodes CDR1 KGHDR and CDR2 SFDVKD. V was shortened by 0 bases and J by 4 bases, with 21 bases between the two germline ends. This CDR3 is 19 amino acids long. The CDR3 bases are TGTGCCACCAGTGATTTGCATTGTTGTTCTTTGCGTGTATACAATGAGCAGTTCTTC. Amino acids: CATSDLHCCSLRVYNEQFF.

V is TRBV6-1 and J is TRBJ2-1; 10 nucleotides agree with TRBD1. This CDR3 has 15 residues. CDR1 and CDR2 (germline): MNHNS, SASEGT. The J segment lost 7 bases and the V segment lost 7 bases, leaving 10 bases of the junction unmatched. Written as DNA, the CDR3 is TGTGCCAGCACCGGGGGACAGGGGTTACGGAATGAGCAGTTCTTC. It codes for CASTGGQGLRNEQFF.

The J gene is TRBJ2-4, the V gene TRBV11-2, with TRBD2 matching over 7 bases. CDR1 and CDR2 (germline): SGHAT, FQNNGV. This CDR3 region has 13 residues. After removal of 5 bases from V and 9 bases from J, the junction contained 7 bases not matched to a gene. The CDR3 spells CASSVTGEGIQYF. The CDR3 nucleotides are TGTGCCAGCAGCGTTACGGGGGAGGGCATTCAGTACTTC.

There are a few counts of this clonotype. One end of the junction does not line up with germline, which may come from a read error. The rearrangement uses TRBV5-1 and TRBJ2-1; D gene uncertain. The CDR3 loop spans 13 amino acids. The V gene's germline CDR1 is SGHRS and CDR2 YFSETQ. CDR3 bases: TGTGCCAGCAGCTCGACCACGTACAATGAGCAGTTCTTC. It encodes CASSSTTYNEQFF.

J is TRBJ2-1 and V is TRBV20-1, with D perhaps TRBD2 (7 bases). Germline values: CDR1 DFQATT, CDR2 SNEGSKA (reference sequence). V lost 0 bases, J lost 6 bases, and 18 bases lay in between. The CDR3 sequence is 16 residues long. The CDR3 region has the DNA TGCAGTGCTAGAGATCCCAGGAGGGAGGGGGTCAATGAGCAGTTCTTC. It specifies CSARDPRREGVNEQFF.

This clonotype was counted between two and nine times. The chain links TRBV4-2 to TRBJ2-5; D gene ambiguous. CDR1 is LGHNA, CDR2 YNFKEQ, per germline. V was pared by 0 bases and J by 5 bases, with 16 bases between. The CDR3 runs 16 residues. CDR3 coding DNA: TGTGCCAGCAGCCAAGAGGGCCAAGCCCCATCCGAGACCCAGTACTTC. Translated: CASSQEGQAPSETQYF.

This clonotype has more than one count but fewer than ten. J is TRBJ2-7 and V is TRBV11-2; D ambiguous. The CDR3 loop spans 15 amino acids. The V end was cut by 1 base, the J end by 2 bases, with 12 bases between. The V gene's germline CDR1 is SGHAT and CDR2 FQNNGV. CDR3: CASSLVGMRTYEQYF. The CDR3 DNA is TGTGCCAGCAGCTTAGTAGGAATGAGGACCTACGAGCAGTACTTC.

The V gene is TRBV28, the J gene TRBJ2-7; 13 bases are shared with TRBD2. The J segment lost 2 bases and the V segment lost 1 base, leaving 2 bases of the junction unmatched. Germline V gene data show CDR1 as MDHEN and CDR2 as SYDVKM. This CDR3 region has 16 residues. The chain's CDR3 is CASSLYGLAGAYEQYF. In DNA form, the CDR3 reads TGTGCCAGCAGTTTATATGGACTAGCGGGAGCCTACGAGCAGTACTTC.

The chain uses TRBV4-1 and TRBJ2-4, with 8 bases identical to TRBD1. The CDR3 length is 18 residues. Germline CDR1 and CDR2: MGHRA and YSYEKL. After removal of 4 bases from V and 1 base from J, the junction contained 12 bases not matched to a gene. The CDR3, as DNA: TGCGCCAGCAGCCCCGGCGTTGCCCAGGGGGCGGCCAAAAACATTCAGTACTTC. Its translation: CASSPGVAQGAAKNIQYF.

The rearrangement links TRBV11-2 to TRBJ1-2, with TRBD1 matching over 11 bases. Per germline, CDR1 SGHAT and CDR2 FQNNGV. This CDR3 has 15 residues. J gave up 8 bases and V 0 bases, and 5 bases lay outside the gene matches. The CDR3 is CASSLEDRTGGGYTF. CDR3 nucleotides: TGTGCCAGCAGCTTAGAGGACAGGACAGGGGGCGGCTACACCTTC.

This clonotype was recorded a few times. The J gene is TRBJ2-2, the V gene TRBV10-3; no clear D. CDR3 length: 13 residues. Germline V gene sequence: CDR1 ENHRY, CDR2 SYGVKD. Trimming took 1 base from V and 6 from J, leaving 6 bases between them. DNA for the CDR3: TGTGCCATCAGTGAGTTGGCCCCCGGGGAGCTGTTTTTT. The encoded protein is CAISELAPGELFF.

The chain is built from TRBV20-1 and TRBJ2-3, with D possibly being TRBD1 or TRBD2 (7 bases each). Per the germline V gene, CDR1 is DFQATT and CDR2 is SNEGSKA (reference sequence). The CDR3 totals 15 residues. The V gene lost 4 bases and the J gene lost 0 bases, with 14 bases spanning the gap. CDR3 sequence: CSATGGAGSTDTQYF. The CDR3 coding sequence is TGCAGTGCTACAGGGGGGGCGGGGAGCACAGATACGCAGTATTTT.

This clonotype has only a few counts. Here the CDR3 DNA reads TGTGCCAGCTCGCCCGGGACAACCCACGAGCAGTACTTC. This gives the protein CASSPGTTHEQYF. The chain uses TRBV18 and TRBJ2-7; D might be TRBD1 (6 bases). Trimming cost V 6 bases and J 5 bases, with 14 bases left between them. The CDR3 covers 13 residues. Germline V gives CDR1 KGHSH, CDR2 LQKENI.

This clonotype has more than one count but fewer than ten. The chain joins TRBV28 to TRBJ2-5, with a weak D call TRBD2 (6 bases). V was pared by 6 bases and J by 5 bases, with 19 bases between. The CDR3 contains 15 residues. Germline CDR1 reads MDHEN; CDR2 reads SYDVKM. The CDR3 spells CASRGGTLPRETQYF. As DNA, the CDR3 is TGTGCCAGCAGAGGAGGGACGCTCCCCAGGGAGACCCAGTACTTC.

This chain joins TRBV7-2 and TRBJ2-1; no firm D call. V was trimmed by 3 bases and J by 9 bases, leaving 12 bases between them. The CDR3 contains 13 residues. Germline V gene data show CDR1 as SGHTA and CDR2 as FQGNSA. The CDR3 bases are TGTGCCAGCAGCTTTAGGCGGTCGGGTGAGCAGTTCTTC. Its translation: CASSFRRSGEQFF.

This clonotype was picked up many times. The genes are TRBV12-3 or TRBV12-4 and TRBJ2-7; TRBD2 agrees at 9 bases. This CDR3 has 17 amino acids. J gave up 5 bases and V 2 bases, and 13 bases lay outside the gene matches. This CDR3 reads CASSLLAGNPNFNEQYF. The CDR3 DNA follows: TGTGCCAGCAGTTTACTAGCGGGGAATCCTAATTTTAACGAGCAGTACTTC.